This TCR beta chain was obtained from a study of blood T cell repertoires in COVID-19 (dated by TCRdb to 2019 to 2021). A note on the overall study: Samples from collaborators originated in the United States, Italy and Spain and spanned both the acute and convalescent phases of COVID-19. A freely available public database, intended as a resource for researchers studying the immune response to SARS-CoV-2, is where the repertoires were released. The prospective study material was composed of cDNA or gDNA derived from T cells, B-cell-depleted T cells, or PBMCs. Deeply sampled blood TCRbeta repertoires from subjects exposed to, actively infected with, or recovered from COVID-19 were included in the dataset. The sample metadata nearly always contained a de-identified subject ID, COVID-19 status, age in years and sex. The samples were drawn from two sources: the first 160 participants of the ongoing ImmuneRACE study, and some 1,300 subjects contributed by 6 global collaborators. Where available, HLA class I and class II types were obtained from metadata supplied by the sample provider rather than from assay-based typing.

This clone occurred once. The antigen it binds to is not known. Per-base quality was not reported, and no clone a single base away is much larger than it. There are 14 amino acids in the CDR3, from cysteine to phenylalanine inclusive. This entry keeps only the CDR3 DNA: 42 bases, framed from base 1. V was cut back by 9 bases and J by 0 bases, leaving a gap of 12 bases between them. From the germline V gene (reference sequence), CDR1 is LNHDA and CDR2 is SQIVND. The collaborating institutions used their own protocols to collect whole blood in K2EDTA tubes. Collaborator samples were shipped for TCRbeta analysis as frozen whole blood, isolated PBMCs, or DNA extracted from either sample type. The immunoSEQ Assay, a bias-controlled multiplex PCR, was used to amplify TCRbeta CDR3 regions from genomic DNA. The paper's processing steps were these. The number of nucleated cells in each sample was estimated by amplification of reference gene primers within the assay. To quantify the absolute abundance of each unique TCRbeta CDR3 rearrangement, sequence reads were collapsed and filtered. For each sample, productive Simpson clonality was calculated as the square root of Simpson's diversity index over productive rearrangements. The table was pulled from immuneACCESS by TCRdb, which kept in-frame rearrangements only. Such tables lose some clones; where checked, under half of the loss comes from unresolved V genes, and the rest has no known cause. That table gives V, J and clone size, and the DNA gave D and trimming. This sample comprises about 26,000 clones, around 85% of them detected only once. The ten largest clones add up to approximately 53% of the sample.

What the work shows at the level of the full study, not this receptor alone: How much clinical and demographic metadata was included differed by source and by participant, and the metadata was provided uncurated.

The rearrangement joined TRBV19 to TRBJ1-3; no confident D gene assignment can be made. The sample was peripheral blood. This sequence originates from a man aged 50 to 60 with active or convalescent COVID-19. The DNA sequence is given as TGTGCCAGCCTGAACAGCCACTCTGGAAACACCATATATTTT. The encoded protein is CASLNSHSGNTIYF.